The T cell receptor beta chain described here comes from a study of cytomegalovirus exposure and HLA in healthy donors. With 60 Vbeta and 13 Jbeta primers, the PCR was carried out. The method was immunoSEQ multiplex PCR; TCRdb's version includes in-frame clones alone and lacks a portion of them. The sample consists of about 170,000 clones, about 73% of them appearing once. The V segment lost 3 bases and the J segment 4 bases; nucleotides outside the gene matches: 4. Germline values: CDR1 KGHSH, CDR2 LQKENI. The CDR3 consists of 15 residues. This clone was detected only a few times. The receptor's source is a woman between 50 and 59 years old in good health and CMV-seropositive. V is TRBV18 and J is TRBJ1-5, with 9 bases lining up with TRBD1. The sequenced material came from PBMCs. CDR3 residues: CASSPRQGENQPQHF. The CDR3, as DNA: TGTGCCAGCTCACCCAGACAGGGGGAGAATCAGCCCCAGCATTTT.